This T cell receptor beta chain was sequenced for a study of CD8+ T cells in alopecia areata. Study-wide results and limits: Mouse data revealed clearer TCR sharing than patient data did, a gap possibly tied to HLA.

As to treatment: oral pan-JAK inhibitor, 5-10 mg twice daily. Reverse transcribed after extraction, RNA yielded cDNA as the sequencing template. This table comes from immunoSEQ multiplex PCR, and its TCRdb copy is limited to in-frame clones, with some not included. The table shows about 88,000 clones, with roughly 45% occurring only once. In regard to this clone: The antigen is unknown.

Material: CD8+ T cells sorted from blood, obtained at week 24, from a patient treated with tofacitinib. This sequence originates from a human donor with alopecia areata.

In DNA, the CDR3 is TGCAGCGTCGCCGACGGCCTGTCTAACTATGGCTACACCTTC. Translation gives CSVADGLSNYGYTF. This chain links TRBV29-1 with TRBJ1-2, with D unresolved. This CDR3 is 14 amino acids long. V was pared by 6 bases and J by 0 bases, with 14 bases between. Per germline, CDR1 SQVTM and CDR2 ANQGSEA.